This is a list of T cell receptor beta chains from one sample in a study of cytomegalovirus exposure and HLA in healthy donors. Data came from immunoSEQ multiplex PCR; TCRdb stores just in-frame clones and leaves some out. The sample yields roughly 180,000 clones, 70% to 90% seen once. Sequenced: PBMCs. The receptors shown here come from a young woman in good health and CMV-seropositive. The CDR3 runs from the conserved cysteine through the conserved F or W. The order of the fields is J gene, clone size, V gene, D gene, CDR3 DNA, CDR3 protein. A D gene is named only where the DNA matches it firmly. Rows may omit the clone size; those that give it use once, few, many or a size class.

TRBJ2-5 - TRBV5-1 TRBD2 TGCGCCAGCTCGTGGGGGGGAGAGACCCAGTACTTC CASSWGGETQYF
TRBJ1-2 - TRBV6-5 - TGTGCCAGCAGTTACGGAGGCTGGAACTATGGCTACACCTTC CASSYGGWNYGYTF
TRBJ1-2 - TRBV2 - TGTGCCAGCAGTGCGACAGGCTCCTACTATGGCTACACCTTC CASSATGSYYGYTF
TRBJ2-5 - TRBV25-1 - TGTGCCAGCAGTGAGCAGGTCCAGGTCCAGTACTTC CASSEQVQVQYF
TRBJ2-1 - TRBV18 - TGTGCCAGCTCACCACTACAGGGACGGGCGGATGAGCAGTTCTTC CASSPLQGRADEQFF
TRBJ1-5 once TRBV30 TRBD1 TGTGCCAAAAAGGACAGGACTTATCAGCCCCAGCATTTT CAKKDRTYQPQHF
TRBJ2-3 - TRBV10-3 TRBD1 TGTGCCATCAGTGGAGGGGGACAGGGGGTCTCGACAGATACGCAGTATTTT CAISGGGQGVSTDTQYF
TRBJ2-3 once TRBV5-1 - TGCGCCAGCAGCTCGGGGGCAGATACGCAGTATTTT CASSSGADTQYF
TRBJ1-2 few TRBV19 - TGTGCCAGTAGTATTTTCGCAGGGAACTATGGCTACACCTTC CASSIFAGNYGYTF
TRBJ2-3 once TRBV18 TRBD2 TGTGCCAGCTCACCTACGGGGGGTAGCACAGATACGCAGTATTTT CASSPTGGSTDTQYF
TRBJ1-5 once TRBV6-4 TRBD1 TGTGCCAGCAGTGAGGACAGGGAGGTTCAGCCCCAGCATTTT CASSEDREVQPQHF
TRBJ1-1 once TRBV28 TRBD1 TGTGCCAGCAGGTCTGAGGGGGCAGTATACACTGAAGCTTTCTTT CASRSEGAVYTEAFF
TRBJ1-2 - TRBV6-1 TRBD1 TGTGCCAGCGGGACAGGGGCCCTTGGGGGCTACACCTTC CASGTGALGGYTF
TRBJ1-4 - TRBV28 - TGTGCCAGCAGTTCCCCCGGAGGCGGGGACGGGAATGAAAAACTGTTTTTT CASSSPGGGDGNEKLFF
TRBJ1-5 - TRBV19 TRBD1 TGTGCCAGTAGTATTTCTTGGACAGGGCATCAGCCCCAGCATTTT CASSISWTGHQPQHF
TRBJ2-5 - TRBV6-6 TRBD2 TGTGCCAGCACGAGCGGGGGGAGGGAGACCCAGTACTTC CASTSGGRETQYF
TRBJ2-7 - TRBV5-4 - TGTGCCAGCAGCTTGGGGGGCCTCGACTACGAGCAGTACTTC CASSLGGLDYEQYF
TRBJ1-2 - TRBV28 - TGTGCCAGCAGTTTACTGAACTATGGCTACACCTTC CASSLLNYGYTF